What follows are 6 T cell receptor beta chains derived from one specimen sequenced in a study of blood T cell repertoires in COVID-19. Assay used: immunoSEQ multiplex PCR; TCRdb lists only in-frame clones, some missing. The table has some 100,000 clones, 88% seen once; the top ten hold about 6%. The sample was peripheral blood. The receptor source for this set is a woman aged 60 to 75 with acute or convalescent COVID-19.

This clone was detected only a few times. This chain links TRBV2 with TRBJ1-3; D ambiguous. V was cut by 4 bases and J by 2 bases, with 9 bases left in between. Germline V gene lookup returns CDR1 SNHLY and CDR2 FYNNEI. There are 14 residues in the CDR3. This CDR3 reads CASSVTAAGNTIYF. The CDR3 DNA sequence: TGTGCCAGCAGTGTTACAGCGGCTGGAAACACCATATATTTT.

The chain couples TRBV7-9 to TRBJ2-1, with a possible D match to TRBD1 (5 bases). Trimming took 4 bases from V and 8 from J, leaving 15 bases between them. The CDR3 is 14 amino acids. Germline values: CDR1 SEHNR, CDR2 FQNEAQ (reference sequence). CDR3 region: CASSWAGLGHEQFF. Written as DNA, the CDR3 is TGTGCCAGCAGCTGGGCAGGGCTTGGCCATGAGCAGTTCTTC. The entire variable domain, with the rest obtained from reference TRBV7-9 and TRBJ2-1, is as follows: DTGVSQNPRHKITKRGQNVTFRCDPISEHNRLYWYRQTLGQGPEFLTYFQNEAQLEKSRLLSDRFSAERPKGSFSTLEIQRTEQGDSAMYLCASSWAGLGHEQFFGPGTRLTVL.

The rearrangement uses TRBV20-1 and TRBJ2-3; D not resolved. CDR1 and CDR2 from the germline V gene are DFQATT and SNEGSKA (reference sequence). The length of the CDR3 is 11 residues. With 6 bases removed from V and 11 bases from J, the gap between germline ends came to 15 bases. The CDR3 region is CSALTPGGQYF. The CDR3 DNA reads TGCAGTGCCCTTACTCCAGGTGGGCAGTATTTT.

V usage is TRBV19 and J usage is TRBJ1-2; 7 bases align to TRBD1. The CDR3 is made up of 15 amino acids. Germline trimming cut 5 bases from V and 5 bases from J; bases unmatched to any gene: 11. CDR1 LNHDA and CDR2 SQIVND come from the germline V gene (reference sequence). CDR3 in amino acids: CASSPPTGTEYGYTF. The CDR3 DNA reads TGTGCCAGTAGTCCACCTACCGGGACAGAGTATGGCTACACCTTC.

The rearrangement uses TRBV5-1 and TRBJ2-7, with D possibly TRBD2 on 6 matching bases. V was trimmed by 2 bases and J by 0 bases, leaving 9 bases between them. This CDR3 has 14 residues. Per germline, CDR1 SGHRS and CDR2 YFSETQ. This CDR3 reads CASSLTGSSYEQYV. CDR3 sequence (DNA): TGCGCCAGCAGCTTAACCGGGAGCTCCTACGAGCAGTACGTC.

The CDR3 sequence: CAPGGVFPTEAFF. CDR3 DNA: TGTGCCCCTGGGGGCGTGTTCCCCACTGAAGCTTTCTTT. The chain is built from TRBV5-4 and TRBJ1-1; the D gene is possibly TRBD1 (6 bases). V shed 10 bases and J shed 4 bases, with 17 bases lying between them. The CDR3 loop spans 13 amino acids. Germline V gene data show CDR1 as SGHNT and CDR2 as YYREEE (reference sequence).